Reported below is one T cell receptor (beta chain). Its specificity is unknown. CDR3 size: 16 residues. With V trimmed by 3 bases and J by 7 bases, 12 bases remained unmatched. Germline V gene lookup returns CDR1 MNHEY and CDR2 SVGEGT. Sequencing used immunoSEQ multiplex PCR; TCRdb keeps in-frame clones, though not all of them. The sample yields about 120,000 clones, roughly 90% seen once. The data derive from a study of T cell responses to AZD1222 COVID-19 vaccine. General study results and limits: Clonal diversity may have been underestimated, and the donors were mostly white British, with more females than males. Baseline seropositivity characterized only a handful of AZD1222 recipients. Vaccine-associated CD4 TCRs ranged over spike, dominating at 160-218 and 743-854.

The chain couples TRBV6-2 or TRBV6-3 to TRBJ2-1; 7 bases are shared with TRBD2. The clonotype was recovered from an adult who received the AZD1222 COVID-19 vaccine. The specimen was peripheral blood, collected 28 days after the second AZD1222 dose. CDR3 DNA: TGTGCCAGCAGTTATTTGGCGGGGGTAAACCTGAATGAGCAGTTCTTC. It is translated as CASSYLAGVNLNEQFF.